This T cell receptor (beta chain) was profiled in a study of T cell repertoires in cytomegalovirus infection (dated by TCRdb to between 2017 and 2020). Regarding the study in general: The HLA type of each donor mattered for the analysis, because public TCR beta signatures pointed to carriage of CMV infection along with the matching HLA type. Study-level results and caveats: In both this cohort and an independent 352-donor cohort, the cumulative frequency of public TCR beta family members distinguished carriers of CMV infection plus the relevant HLA type. The ex vivo response was dominated by HLA-C-restricted CMV-specific TCR beta clonotypes, which also provided the single most frequent clonotype in two of eight donors.

The germline V gene specifies SGHTA as CDR1 and FQGNSA as CDR2. From cysteine to phenylalanine, the CDR3 is 17 amino acids long. Only the CDR3 region is kept as DNA, spanning 51 bases read in frame from base 1. Ends trimmed: V by 2 bases, J by 5 bases; bases unmatched to a gene: 14. This sample was sequenced with an Illumina HiSeq 1500. The public reads were reprocessed in TCRdb via fastp at Q25 and MiXCR, keeping in-frame beta chains. Each CDR3 protein appears once, grouped with its most common genes and DNA. Within this sample are 250,000 or so distinct CDR3 sequences, with more than 15% of them counted one time only. In total, the top ten clones hold approximately 51% of the sample. This clonotype was seen repeatedly, ten times or more. The specificity of this receptor is unknown. Base qualities were left out, and no much larger clone turns up one base away.

This TCR came from a human donor in good health (CMV status not recorded). Some clones in this sample may be carry-over from other donors' samples. The rearrangement joined TRBV7-2 to TRBJ1-2; 7 central nucleotides agree with TRBD1. What was sequenced was CD8+ T cells from PBMCs. For the CDR3, the sequence is CASSLFPPGQNIYGYTF. The DNA sequence is as follows: TGTGCCAGCAGCTTATTTCCACCGGGACAGAATATTTATGGCTACACCTTC.